This T cell receptor (beta chain) derives from a study of neoadjuvant nivolumab and ipilimumab in lung cancer. V lost 5 bases and J 2 bases, leaving 22 bases between the germline ends. CDR1 is MDHEN, CDR2 SYDVKM, per germline. The CDR3 runs to 17 residues. Generated by immunoSEQ multiplex PCR, the TCRdb table keeps only in-frame clones and is missing some. The repertoire holds tens of thousands of clones, with 92% as singletons. The input for sequencing was peripheral blood, taken after neoadjuvant nivolumab, alone or with ipilimumab, at or shortly before surgery. This receptor was taken from an adult with non-small cell lung cancer. The rearrangement joins TRBV28 to TRBJ2-7, with a weak D call TRBD1 (5 bases). The CDR3 loop reads CASSRLDREILTYEQYF. For the CDR3, the DNA is TGTGCCAGCAGTCGACTTGACAGAGAAATCCTTACCTACGAGCAGTACTTC.